These 4 T cell receptor beta chains came from one sample sequenced in a study of blood T cell repertoires in COVID-19. TCRdb keeps only in-frame clones here, not all; method: immunoSEQ multiplex PCR. In the table there are under 200,000 clones, 82% of which are singletons. The sequencing input was PBMCs or T cells enriched from blood (not recorded which). Receptors were obtained from a woman aged 55 to 70 with acute COVID-19.

The chain recombines TRBV7-2 with TRBJ2-7; 10 bases map to TRBD2. The CDR3 spans 15 residues. J was trimmed by 2 bases and V by 3 bases; bases with no gene match: 4. Germline-derived CDR1 and CDR2 are SGHTA and FQGNSA. CDR3 nucleotides: TGTGCCAGCAGCTTGAAGCGGGGGGGCCCCTACGAGCAGTACGTC. Translation: CASSLKRGGPYEQYV.

The chain has TRBV27 and TRBJ1-1; 7 bases match TRBD1. Germline V lookup: CDR1 MNHEY, CDR2 SMNVEV (reference sequence). Trimming cost V 5 bases and J 0 bases; bases outside gene matches: 3. The CDR3 sequence is 14 residues long. CDR3 amino acids: CASSGTELNTEAFF. In DNA, the CDR3 is TGTGCCAGCAGTGGGACAGAACTGAACACTGAAGCTTTCTTT.

V usage is TRBV5-1 and J usage is TRBJ2-4; D unclear. V shed 4 bases and J shed 6 bases, with 11 bases lying between them. Germline V gives CDR1 SGHRS, CDR2 YFSETQ. This CDR3 is built from 13 residues. CDR3 loop: CASSLDQLNIQYF. The DNA for the CDR3 is TGCGCCAGCAGCCTAGACCAACTAAACATTCAGTACTTC.

This rearrangement joins TRBV6-5 to TRBJ2-1, with D tentatively TRBD1 (6 bases). Looked up from germline, CDR1 is MNHEY and CDR2 is SVGAGI. V was pared by 0 bases and J by 6 bases, with 6 bases between. This CDR3 is built from 13 residues. DNA of the CDR3: TGTGCCAGCAGTTACTCGACAGGCAATGAGCAGTTCTTC. This codes for CASSYSTGNEQFF.